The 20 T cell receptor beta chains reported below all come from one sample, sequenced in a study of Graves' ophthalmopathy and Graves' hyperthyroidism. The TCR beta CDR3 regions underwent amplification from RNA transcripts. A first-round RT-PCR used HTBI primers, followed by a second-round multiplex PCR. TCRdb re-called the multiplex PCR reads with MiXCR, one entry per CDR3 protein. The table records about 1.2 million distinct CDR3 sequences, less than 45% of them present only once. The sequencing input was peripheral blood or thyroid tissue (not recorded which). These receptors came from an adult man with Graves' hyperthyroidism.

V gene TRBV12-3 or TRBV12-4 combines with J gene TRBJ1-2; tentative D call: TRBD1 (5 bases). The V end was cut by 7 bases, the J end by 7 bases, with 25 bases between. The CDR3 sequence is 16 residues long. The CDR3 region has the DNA TGTGCCAGCACCATTGGGGTTCGGATTTTGGGGGGTGGCTACACCTTC. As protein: CASTIGVRILGGGYTF.

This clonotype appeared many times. CDR3 in DNA: TGTGCCATCAGCACTCGGGGGCATGGGGACGAGCAGTACTTC. Its protein product is CAISTRGHGDEQYF. V and J are TRBV10-3 and TRBJ2-7; D is possibly TRBD1 or TRBD2 (6 bases each). CDR3 length: 14 residues. Trimming pared 6 bases from V and 5 bases from J, leaving 17 bases between. CDR1 ENHRY and CDR2 SYGVKD come from the germline V gene.

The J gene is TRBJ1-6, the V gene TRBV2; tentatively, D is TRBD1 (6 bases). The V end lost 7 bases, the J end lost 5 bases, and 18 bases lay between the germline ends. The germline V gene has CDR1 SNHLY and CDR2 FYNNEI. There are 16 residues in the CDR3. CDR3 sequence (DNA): TGTGCCAGCATGCGGGGGGCCCTCGGGGATAATTCACCCCTCCACTTT. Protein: CASMRGALGDNSPLHF.

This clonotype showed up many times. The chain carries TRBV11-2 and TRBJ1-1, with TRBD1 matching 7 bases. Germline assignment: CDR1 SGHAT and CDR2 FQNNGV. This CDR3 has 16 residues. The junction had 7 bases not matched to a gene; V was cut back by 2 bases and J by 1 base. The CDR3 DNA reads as TGTGCCAGCAGCTTAAGAACAGGGGAGGCGAACACTGAAGCTTTCTTT. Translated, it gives CASSLRTGEANTEAFF.

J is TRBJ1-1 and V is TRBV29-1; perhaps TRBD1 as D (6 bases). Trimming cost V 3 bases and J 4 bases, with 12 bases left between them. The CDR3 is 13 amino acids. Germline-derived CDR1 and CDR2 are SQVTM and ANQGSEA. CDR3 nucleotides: TGCAGCGTTGAGAGGGGGGCTGGCACTGAAGCTTTCTTT. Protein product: CSVERGAGTEAFF.

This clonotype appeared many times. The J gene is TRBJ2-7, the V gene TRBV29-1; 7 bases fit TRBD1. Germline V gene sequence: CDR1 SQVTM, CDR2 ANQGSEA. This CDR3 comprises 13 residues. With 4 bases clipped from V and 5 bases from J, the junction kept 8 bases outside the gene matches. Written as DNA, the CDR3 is TGCAGCGTTGCGGGACAGTCAACGGACGAGCAGTACTTC. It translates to CSVAGQSTDEQYF.

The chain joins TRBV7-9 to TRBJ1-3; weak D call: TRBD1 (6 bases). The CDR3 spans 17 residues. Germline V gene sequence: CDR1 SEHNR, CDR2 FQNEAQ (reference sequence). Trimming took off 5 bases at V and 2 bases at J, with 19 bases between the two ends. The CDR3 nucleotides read TGTGCCAGCAGCCCCAGGGGCGGGAGGATCACTGGAAACACCATATATTTT. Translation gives CASSPRGGRITGNTIYF.

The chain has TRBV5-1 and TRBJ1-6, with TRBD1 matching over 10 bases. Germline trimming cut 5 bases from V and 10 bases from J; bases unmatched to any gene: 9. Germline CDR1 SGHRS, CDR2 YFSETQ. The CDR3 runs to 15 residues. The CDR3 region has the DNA TGCGCCAGCAGTAGATCCGGGACAGGGGCATCACCCCTCCACTTT. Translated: CASSRSGTGASPLHF.

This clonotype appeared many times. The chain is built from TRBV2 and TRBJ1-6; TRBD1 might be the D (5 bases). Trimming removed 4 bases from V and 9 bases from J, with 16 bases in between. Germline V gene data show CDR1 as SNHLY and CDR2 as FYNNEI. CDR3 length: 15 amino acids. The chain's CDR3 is CASSVRGGRGSPLHF. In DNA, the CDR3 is TGTGCCAGCAGTGTACGGGGCGGTCGAGGTTCACCCCTCCACTTT.

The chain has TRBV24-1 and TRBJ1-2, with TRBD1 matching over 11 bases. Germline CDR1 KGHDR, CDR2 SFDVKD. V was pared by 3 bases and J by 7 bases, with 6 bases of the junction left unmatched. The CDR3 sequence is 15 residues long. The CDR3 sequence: CATSDTRTGGSGYTF. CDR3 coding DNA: TGTGCCACCAGTGATACTCGGACAGGGGGCTCTGGCTACACCTTC.

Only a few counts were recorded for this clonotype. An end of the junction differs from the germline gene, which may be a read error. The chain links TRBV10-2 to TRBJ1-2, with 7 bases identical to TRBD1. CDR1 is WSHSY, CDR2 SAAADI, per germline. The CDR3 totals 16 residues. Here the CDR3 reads CASSYPDRRLNYGYTF. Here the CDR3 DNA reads TGTGCCAGCAGTTACCCGGACAGGAGATTAAACTATGGCTACACCTTC.

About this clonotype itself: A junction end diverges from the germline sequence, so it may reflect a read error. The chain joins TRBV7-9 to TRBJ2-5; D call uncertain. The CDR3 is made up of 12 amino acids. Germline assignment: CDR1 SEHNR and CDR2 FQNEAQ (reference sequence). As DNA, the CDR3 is TGTGCCAGTAGCTTAAGTCGGGCGACCAAGTACTTC. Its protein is CASSLSRATKYF.

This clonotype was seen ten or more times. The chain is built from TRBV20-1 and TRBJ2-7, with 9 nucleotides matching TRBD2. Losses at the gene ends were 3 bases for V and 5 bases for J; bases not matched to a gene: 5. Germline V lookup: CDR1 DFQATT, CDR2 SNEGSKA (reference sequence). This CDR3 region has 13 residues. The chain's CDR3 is CSASLAGGNEQYF. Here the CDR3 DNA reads TGCAGTGCTAGTCTCGCGGGAGGGAACGAGCAGTACTTC.

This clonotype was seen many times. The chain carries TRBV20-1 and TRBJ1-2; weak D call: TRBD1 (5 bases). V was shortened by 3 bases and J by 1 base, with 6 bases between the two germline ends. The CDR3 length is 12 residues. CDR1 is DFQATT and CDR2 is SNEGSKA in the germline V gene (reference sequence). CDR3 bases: TGCAGTGCTAGCAGGGATAACTATGGCTACACCTTC. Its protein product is CSASRDNYGYTF.

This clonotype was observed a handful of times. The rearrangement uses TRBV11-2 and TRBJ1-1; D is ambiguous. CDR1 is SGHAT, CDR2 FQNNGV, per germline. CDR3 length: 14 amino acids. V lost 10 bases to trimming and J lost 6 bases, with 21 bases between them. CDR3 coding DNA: TGTGCCAACAGTTTAGCAGCTGCTGTCCCTGAAGCTTTCTTT. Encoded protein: CANSLAAAVPEAFF.

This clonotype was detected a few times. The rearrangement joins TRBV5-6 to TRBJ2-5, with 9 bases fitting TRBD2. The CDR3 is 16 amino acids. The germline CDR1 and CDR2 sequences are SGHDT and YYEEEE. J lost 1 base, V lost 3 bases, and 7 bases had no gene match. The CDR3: CASSSSGTSSQETQYF. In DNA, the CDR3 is TGTGCCAGCAGCTCGTCCGGGACTAGCAGCCAAGAGACCCAGTACTTC.

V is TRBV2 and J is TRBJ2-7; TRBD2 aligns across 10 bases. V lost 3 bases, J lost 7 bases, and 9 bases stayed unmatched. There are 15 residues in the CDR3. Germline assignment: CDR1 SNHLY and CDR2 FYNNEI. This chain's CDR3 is CASSEGTSVDNEQYF. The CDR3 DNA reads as TGTGCCAGCAGTGAGGGGACTAGCGTCGACAATGAGCAGTACTTC.

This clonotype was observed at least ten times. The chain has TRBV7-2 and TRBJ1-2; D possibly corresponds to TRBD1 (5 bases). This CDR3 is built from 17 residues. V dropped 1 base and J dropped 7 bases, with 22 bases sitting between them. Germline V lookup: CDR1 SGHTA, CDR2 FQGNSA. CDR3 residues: CASSLVGRAFVRGGYTF. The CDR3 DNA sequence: TGTGCCAGCAGCTTAGTGGGCAGGGCGTTCGTCCGGGGTGGCTACACCTTC.

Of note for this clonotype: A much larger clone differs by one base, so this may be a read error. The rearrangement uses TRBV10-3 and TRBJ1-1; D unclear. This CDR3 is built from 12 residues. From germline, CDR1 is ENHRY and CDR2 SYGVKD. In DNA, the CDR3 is TGTGCCAGCAGTTTTTCGAAGTCTGAAGCTTTCTTT. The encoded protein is CASSFSKSEAFF.

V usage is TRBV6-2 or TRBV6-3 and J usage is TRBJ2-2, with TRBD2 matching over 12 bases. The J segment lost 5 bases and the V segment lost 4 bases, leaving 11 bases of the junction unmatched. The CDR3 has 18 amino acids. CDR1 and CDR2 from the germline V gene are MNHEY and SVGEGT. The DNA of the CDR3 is TGTGCCAGCAGTTGGTCCCTACTAGCGGGAGGTTTTACCGGGGAGCTGTTTTTT. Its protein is CASSWSLLAGGFTGELFF.